This T cell receptor (beta chain) is from a study of early T cells in non-severe SARS-CoV-2 infection. For the study at large: It was bulk RNA from unsorted whole blood that was sequenced, and the chains were unpaired.

Attached unique molecular identifiers marked individual cDNA molecules. TCRdb reanalysed the 5' RACE reads using MiXCR and keeps one entry per CDR3 protein. Of 35,000 to 45,000 distinct CDR3 sequences in the sample, 12% were seen once. This clonotype was detected ten times or more. A junction boundary mismatches the germline segment, possibly from a read error. The CDR3 extends over 13 amino acids. In germline, CDR1 is SGDLS, CDR2 YYNGEE. The sequenced sample consisted of whole blood. The chain employs TRBV9 and TRBJ2-3; maybe TRBD2 (5 bases). The sequence was obtained from an adult who was a healthcare worker with PCR-confirmed SARS-CoV-2 infection or an uninfected control (not recorded which). Written as DNA, the CDR3 is TGTGCCAGCAGCGTGCATCAGCTAGCCTATTACCCTTTT. This gives the protein CASSVHQLAYYPF.